This T cell receptor (beta chain) originates from a study of T cell responses to AZD1222 COVID-19 vaccine. Overall study context: Pooling of second doses given at about 4 or about 12 weeks was done.

Study observations and caveats: Donors were largely white British and mainly female; clonal diversity was possibly underestimated. Spike-specific TCR breadth and depth grew following two AZD1222 doses. Per reports, nearly half of all spike-specific TCRs target regions that are unmutated in variants.

TCRdb's copy holds only in-frame clones and misses some; the assay was immunoSEQ multiplex PCR. The sample shows approximately 110,000 clones, more than 90% of them seen only once. Trimming stripped 8 bases from V and 5 bases from J, with 18 bases between. The CDR3 contains 15 residues. Germline CDR1 reads ENHRY; CDR2 reads SYGVKD. For this clone: What it binds is not known.

This clonotype originated in an adult in good health. The starting material was peripheral blood, obtained on day 0 of AZD1222 vaccination. This chain joins TRBV10-3 and TRBJ2-2; D may be TRBD1 or TRBD2 (5 bases each). The CDR3 nucleotides are TGTGCCATCCCTGGGGAGCTCGAGGGGACCGGGGAGCTGTTTTTT. Its protein product is CAIPGELEGTGELFF.